The 23 T cell receptor beta chains in this list originate from one sample, sequenced in a study of blood T cell repertoires in COVID-19. Profiling relied on immunoSEQ multiplex PCR, and the TCRdb table lists in-frame clones only, not all of them. The sample lists about 100,000 clones; around 85% were seen once. Sequenced sample: peripheral blood. These receptors were collected from a human donor in a cohort sampled during active COVID-19.

The rearrangement joins TRBV19 to TRBJ2-2; 8 bases align to TRBD1. Trimming took 9 bases from V and 0 from J; bases not matched to a gene: 6. The CDR3 contains 15 residues. The germline V gene encodes CDR1 LNHDA and CDR2 SQIVND (reference sequence). The CDR3 sequence is CASREQGANTGELFF. CDR3 sequence (DNA): TGTGCCAGCCGAGAACAGGGGGCGAACACCGGGGAGCTGTTTTTT.

V gene TRBV13 combines with J gene TRBJ2-6; TRBD1 matches at 7 bases. Looked up from germline, CDR1 is PRHDT and CDR2 is FYEKMQ (reference sequence). The V gene end was trimmed by 5 bases and the J gene end by 2 bases; junction bases not matched to a gene: 3. The CDR3 is 15 amino acids. The CDR3 coding sequence is TGTGCCAGCAGCCCAGGGGGTGCTGGGGCCAACGTCCTGACTTTC. Translated: CASSPGGAGANVLTF.

J is TRBJ1-2 and V is TRBV7-2; D gene unclear. V lost 5 bases, J lost 0 bases, and 7 bases lay in between. This CDR3 has 13 residues. The V gene's germline CDR1 is SGHTA and CDR2 FQGNSA. CDR3 sequence reads: CASSAEANYGYTF. DNA of the CDR3: TGTGCCAGCAGCGCCGAGGCTAACTATGGCTACACCTTC.

The table lists this clone with a few counts. The gene calls are TRBV5-1 and TRBJ2-2; possibly TRBD1 for D (6 bases). The CDR3 runs 15 residues. In germline, CDR1 is SGHRS, CDR2 YFSETQ. Trimming removed 1 base at V and 1 base at J, with 8 bases between. The CDR3 here is CASSLPRGNTGELFF. The CDR3 DNA follows: TGCGCCAGCAGCTTGCCCAGGGGGAACACCGGGGAGCTGTTTTTT. Full variable domain (missing parts from reference TRBV5-1 and TRBJ2-2): KAGVTQTPRYLIKTRGQQVTLSCSPISGHRSVSWYQQTPGQGLQFLFEYFSETQRNKGNFPGRFSGRQFSNSRSEMNVSTLELGDSALYLCASSLPRGNTGELFFGEGSRLTVL.

This clone has more than one count but fewer than ten. The V call is TRBV7-2, the J call TRBJ2-7; 10 bases line up with TRBD1. CDR3 length: 14 residues. Germline values: CDR1 SGHTA, CDR2 FQGNSA. V dropped 5 bases and J dropped 6; count of bases not matched to a gene: 7. The CDR3 coding sequence is TGTGCCAGCAGCCCGCCGGGACAGGGGCCCGAGCAGTACTTC. Translation gives CASSPPGQGPEQYF.

V gene TRBV7-8 combines with J gene TRBJ2-7; TRBD2 agrees at 12 bases. The CDR3 loop spans 15 amino acids. The V gene end was trimmed by 6 bases and the J gene end by 7 bases; junction bases not matched to a gene: 10. Germline V gene lookup returns CDR1 SGHVS and CDR2 FQNEAQ. CDR3 amino acids: CASRSASGGAQEQYF. In DNA, the CDR3 is TGTGCCAGCAGGTCGGCTAGCGGGGGGGCGCAAGAGCAGTACTTC.

The CDR3 protein is CASSRTSKYEQFF. The CDR3 DNA sequence: TGTGCCAGCAGTCGGACTAGTAAGTACGAGCAGTTCTTC. V is TRBV12-3 or TRBV12-4 and J is TRBJ2-1; 7 nucleotides match TRBD2. J lost 10 bases, V lost 5 bases, and 8 bases had no gene match. The CDR3 is 13 amino acids.

This clone was seen only once. The chain employs TRBV10-3 and TRBJ1-5; a weak D match, TRBD1 (5 bases). V was clipped by 8 bases and J by 3 bases, with 17 bases between them. The CDR3 runs 15 residues. Germline V gene data show CDR1 as ENHRY and CDR2 as SYGVKD. For the CDR3, the DNA is TGTGCCATCGGGGACTGGGGACGGACCAATCAGCCCCAGCATTTT. Residues: CAIGDWGRTNQPQHF.

This clone is a singleton in its sample. This chain joins TRBV19 and TRBJ2-3; a weak D match, TRBD2 (5 bases). The CDR3 extends over 14 amino acids. CDR1 and CDR2 from the germline V gene are LNHDA and SQIVND (reference sequence). Between the trimmed V and J ends, which lost 5 bases and 11 bases, there was a span of 20 bases. The DNA for the CDR3 is TGTGCCAGTAGTCCCGCGTTGAACGGGATCGGGCAGTATTTT. It specifies CASSPALNGIGQYF.

This chain connects TRBV10-3 to TRBJ1-6; D is possibly TRBD1 (6 bases). Per the germline V gene, CDR1 is ENHRY and CDR2 is SYGVKD. The CDR3 loop spans 15 amino acids. Between the trimmed V and J ends, which lost 10 bases and 5 bases, there was a span of 18 bases. CDR3 loop: CATQWGGRDNSPLHF. In DNA, the CDR3 is TGTGCCACCCAATGGGGGGGGCGGGATAATTCACCCCTCCACTTT.

V gene TRBV6-1 combines with J gene TRBJ1-4; D may be TRBD1 (5 bases). V lost 4 bases, J lost 0 bases, and 12 bases lay in between. The CDR3 spans 16 residues. Germline CDR1 reads MNHNS; CDR2 reads SASEGT. The CDR3 DNA reads as TGTGCCAGCAGTGCCGTGACAGCTGCAACTAATGAAAAACTGTTTTTT. This gives the protein CASSAVTAATNEKLFF.

In this sample, this clone turned up a few times. The genes are TRBV6-4 and TRBJ2-2, with D uncertain. The CDR3 is 14 residues long. V lost 6 bases, J lost 1 base, and 9 bases lay in between. Germline assignment: CDR1 MRHNA and CDR2 SNTAGT. CDR3 protein: CASSVTENTGELFF. DNA for the CDR3: TGTGCCAGCAGCGTCACAGAGAACACCGGGGAGCTGTTTTTT.

The V call is TRBV11-2, the J call TRBJ2-7; perhaps TRBD1 as D (5 bases). The CDR3 contains 13 residues. Between the trimmed V and J ends, which lost 3 bases and 3 bases, there was a span of 9 bases. Looked up from germline, CDR1 is SGHAT and CDR2 is FQNNGV. CDR3 protein: CASSFSTGYEQYF. The CDR3 DNA sequence: TGTGCCAGCAGCTTTAGCACAGGCTACGAGCAGTACTTC.

This CDR3 reads CASSLIPTGGTEAFF. CDR3 sequence (DNA): TGTGCCAGCAGCTTAATTCCCACGGGGGGCACTGAAGCTTTCTTT. The chain has TRBV7-9 and TRBJ1-1; D is perhaps TRBD1 (5 bases). V dropped 2 bases and J dropped 4 bases, with 14 bases sitting between them. This CDR3 is 15 amino acids long. Germline CDR1 SEHNR, CDR2 FQNEAQ (reference sequence).

The rearrangement joins TRBV10-2 to TRBJ1-1; TRBD1 is a possible D gene (6 bases). The CDR3 loop spans 15 amino acids. Deletions cut 4 bases from V and 4 bases from J, with 16 bases between. The germline CDR1 and CDR2 sequences are WSHSY and SAAADI. The CDR3 DNA reads TGCGCCAGCAGTGCCCCCTTGGGGGCTGGCACTGAAGCTTTCTTT. It specifies CASSAPLGAGTEAFF.

The CDR3 DNA sequence: TGTGCCAGCAGTGTTTCGCTGTCTCGGGAGACCCAGTACTTC. Encoded protein: CASSVSLSRETQYF. The chain links TRBV2 to TRBJ2-5; D gene uncertain. Germline V gene lookup returns CDR1 SNHLY and CDR2 FYNNEI. Trimming removed 4 bases from V and 5 bases from J, with 14 bases in between. The CDR3 length is 14 residues.

The V gene is TRBV9, the J gene TRBJ1-1, with a tentative D call TRBD1 (6 bases). The CDR3 spans 14 residues. Looked up from germline, CDR1 is SGDLS and CDR2 is YYNGEE. The germline V and J ends were trimmed by 3 bases and 0 bases, with 9 bases remaining between them. DNA for the CDR3: TGTGCCAGCAGCGCCGACAGGATGAACACTGAAGCTTTCTTT. It specifies CASSADRMNTEAFF.

The V and J genes are TRBV19 and TRBJ1-4, with D tentatively TRBD1 (5 bases). This CDR3 spans 15 amino acids. Germline V lookup: CDR1 LNHDA, CDR2 SQIVND (reference sequence). Between the trimmed V and J ends, which lost 5 bases and 7 bases, there was a span of 17 bases. In DNA form, the CDR3 reads TGTGCCAGTAGTCCCACAGGTTCGGGAGCTGAAAAACTGTTTTTT. It codes for CASSPTGSGAEKLFF.

This clone was counted a few times. As DNA, the CDR3 is TGTGCCAGCATTAGTTCGAACACCGGGGAGCTGTTTTTT. It specifies CASISSNTGELFF. This chain links TRBV2 with TRBJ2-2, with D unresolved. CDR1 SNHLY and CDR2 FYNNEI come from the germline V gene. The ends were cut back, 7 bases at V and 0 bases at J, with 6 bases in the middle. The CDR3 length is 13 residues.

This clone has a handful of counts. The chain uses TRBV5-1 and TRBJ2-1; 16 positions match TRBD2. The germline gives CDR1 SGHRS, CDR2 YFSETQ. J was trimmed by 6 bases and V by 3 bases; bases with no gene match: 12. The CDR3 spans 19 residues. The CDR3 here is CASSWFAVGTSGRGNEQFF. The CDR3, as DNA: TGCGCCAGCAGCTGGTTCGCGGTCGGGACTAGCGGGAGGGGCAATGAGCAGTTCTTC.

The CDR3 loop reads CASSFPGLADYNEQFF. The CDR3 bases are TGTGCCAGCAGCTTTCCGGGACTAGCGGACTACAATGAGCAGTTCTTC. This sequence joins TRBV7-9 and TRBJ2-1, with 11 positions matching TRBD2. The CDR3 has 16 amino acids. V shed 3 bases and J 3 bases; nucleotides not matched to a gene: 4. Germline loops: CDR1 SEHNR, CDR2 FQNEAQ (reference sequence).

The chain carries TRBV5-1 and TRBJ2-3, with TRBD1 matching 9 bases. CDR1 is SGHRS and CDR2 is YFSETQ in the germline V gene. Trimming took 7 bases from V and 6 from J; bases not matched to a gene: 9. This CDR3 region has 14 residues. The CDR3 protein is CASATGGAGDTQYF. In DNA form, the CDR3 reads TGCGCCAGCGCTACAGGGGGCGCGGGGGATACGCAGTATTTT.

This clone appeared a single time. The chain recombines TRBV19 with TRBJ1-6, with D uncertain. From germline, CDR1 is LNHDA and CDR2 SQIVND (reference sequence). V was clipped by 7 bases and J by 5 bases, with 15 bases between them. The CDR3 covers 15 residues. The DNA of the CDR3 is TGTGCCAGTACCCATCAGGTATGGGATAATTCACCCCTCCACTTT. This encodes CASTHQVWDNSPLHF.